The present entry profiles one T cell receptor beta chain with its context. Its antigen is not identified. The data belong to a study of OX40 agonist ivuxolimab in advanced cancers. On the study more broadly: Patients treated during dose escalation were battling hepatocellular carcinoma, melanoma, renal cell or head and neck cancer. The study's findings and limits: With doses of 0.1-3.0 mg/kg, partial responders showed among the lowest clonal expansion.

Libraries were prepared by immunoSEQ multiplex PCR; TCRdb keeps only in-frame clonotypes and omits some of them. Here the sample spans roughly 40,000 clones, 87% being singletons. In germline, CDR1 is LGHNA, CDR2 YSLEER. V lost 1 base, J lost 4 bases, and 16 bases stayed unmatched. The CDR3 runs to 19 residues. The receptor's source is an adult with an advanced solid tumor such as melanoma, head and neck, liver or kidney cancer. The sequences come from CD4+ or CD8+ T cells sorted from blood, collected in a trial of the OX40 agonist ivuxolimab. This chain uses TRBV4-3 with TRBJ1-2, with 9 bases that match TRBD1. DNA for the CDR3: TGCGCCAGCAGCCAAGTCCTCATGGACAGGGGCCATCCCCCCTATGGCTACACCTTC. Encoded protein: CASSQVLMDRGHPPYGYTF.